This is a list of T cell receptor beta chains from one sample in a study of T cells in Graves' hyperthyroidism and ophthalmopathy. A single record per CDR3 protein comes from TCRdb applying MiXCR to the multiplex PCR reads. The sample carries over 250,000 distinct CDR3 sequences, less than 30% recorded once. The material sequenced was blood. All receptors derive from a man in his forties or fifties with Graves' hyperthyroidism that later progressed to Graves' ophthalmopathy. Each CDR3 is given without its conserved first and last residue. D genes are given only for firm matches. The listing skips clone size in some rows; elsewhere it reads once, few, many or a size class.

abundance	v_gene	d_gene	len	j_gene	CDR3aa
many	TRBV20-1	NA	11	TRBJ2-5	SADVGVLETQY
many	TRBV12-3/TRBV12-4	TRBD2	13	TRBJ2-2	ASSLVAGGAGELF
many	TRBV30	NA	10	TRBJ1-2	AWSVRRRGYT
NA	TRBV6-1	NA	11	TRBJ1-1	ASAPAVNTEAF
NA	TRBV6-4	NA	9	TRBJ1-2	ACSAGYGYT
NA	TRBV20-1	NA	9	TRBJ2-7	SATGLIDQY
many	TRBV5-1	NA	11	TRBJ1-5	ASSLDQNQPQH
few	TRBV27	NA	12	TRBJ2-5	ASSLRQTQETQY
many	TRBV12-3/TRBV12-4	NA	15	TRBJ1-3	ASSVRVGRQSGNTIY
NA	TRBV12-5	NA	15	TRBJ1-5	ASGLATNSDGNQPQH
many	TRBV28	NA	8	TRBJ2-4	ASKKNIQY
many	TRBV10-3	TRBD1	14	TRBJ2-7	AISESLGQVRNEQY
NA	TRBV14	NA	10	TRBJ2-7	ASSHGKYEQY
NA	TRBV12-3/TRBV12-4	TRBD2	15	TRBJ2-5	ASSIRTSGRASETQY
many	TRBV5-6	TRBD1	13	TRBJ2-5	ASSPLTGAQETQY
NA	TRBV18	NA	12	TRBJ2-2	ASSGTGHTGELF
many	TRBV9	TRBD1	12	TRBJ1-1	ASSGQGLNTEAF
many	TRBV28	TRBD1	10	TRBJ2-5	ASSIPGQGQY
many	TRBV25-1	NA	13	TRBJ1-3	ASSRDYTSGNTIY
many	TRBV5-1	NA	14	TRBJ2-2	ASSLLQISNTGELF
many	TRBV5-1	TRBD1	12	TRBJ2-7	ASTRDSSSYEQY
many	TRBV20-1	NA	12	TRBJ2-5	SAREGGFQETQY
many	TRBV12-3/TRBV12-4	NA	12	TRBJ2-5	ASSGGAAQETQY
many	TRBV6-2/TRBV6-3	TRBD2	15	TRBJ2-2	ASSTPTSGRATGELF
many	TRBV9	NA	12	TRBJ1-1	ASSPGGLVAEAF
many	TRBV12-3/TRBV12-4	NA	12	TRBJ2-5	ASSPTEYQETQY
many	TRBV5-1	TRBD2	12	TRBJ2-3	ASSWSSGSDTQY
NA	TRBV11-2	TRBD1	15	TRBJ1-5	ASSLRQGFSSNQPQH
NA	TRBV6-2/TRBV6-3	NA	15	TRBJ2-5	ASSYSQRSPYQETQY
many	TRBV7-6	TRBD2	16	TRBJ2-5	ASSLGPTRTSGQETQY
NA	TRBV28	TRBD1	14	TRBJ2-5	ASSLRTGRGLETQY
NA	TRBV30	TRBD2	16	TRBJ2-2	AWSVRTSGRLVSGELF
many	TRBV11-1	NA	13	TRBJ2-5	ASSFVQGLQETQY
many	TRBV5-5	TRBD2	14	TRBJ2-2	ASSLALAGVTGELF
many	TRBV29-1	NA	14	TRBJ1-2	SVVDGTEPVFYGYT
many	TRBV11-2	NA	10	TRBJ1-3	ASSLEGNTIY
many	TRBV4-1	TRBD2	14	TRBJ2-7	ASSRPSGGSSYEQY
NA	TRBV28	NA	14	TRBJ2-2	ASSPLGSSNTGELF
many	TRBV10-3	TRBD1	11	TRBJ1-1	AITGQGGEEAF
NA	TRBV9	TRBD1	13	TRBJ2-5	ASSSWGQGHETQY
NA	TRBV2	NA	11	TRBJ2-5	ASKATSQETQY
many	TRBV28	NA	11	TRBJ1-1	ASNWDENTEAF
many	TRBV20-1	NA	11	TRBJ2-7	SARAGGTYEQY
many	TRBV2	TRBD2	11	TRBJ2-2	ASGRAHTGELF
many	TRBV19	NA	10	TRBJ1-5	ASSIVGQPQH
many	TRBV12-3/TRBV12-4	NA	13	TRBJ2-3	ASKITRSSTDTQY
many	TRBV24-1	TRBD1	12	TRBJ1-5	ATAAGGSGQPQH
many	TRBV12-3/TRBV12-4	TRBD2	14	TRBJ2-5	ASSFKTSGYGETQY
many	TRBV18	NA	15	TRBJ2-5	ASSPPPPGVGQETQY
once	TRBV11-2	NA	16	TRBJ2-5	ASSRRRAQTGLGETQY
many	TRBV28	NA	10	TRBJ2-7	ASRSTGYEQY
NA	TRBV30	NA	11	TRBJ1-1	AWSVLGGTEAF
many	TRBV6-1	NA	13	TRBJ2-5	ASSPGQHSQETQY
once	TRBV7-8	NA	12	TRBJ2-7	ASSSKTGSYEQY
few	TRBV6-1	NA	9	TRBJ1-1	ASARNTEAF
few	TRBV6-1	NA	15	TRBJ1-5	ASSEAAPIAGIQPQH
many	TRBV20-1	NA	11	TRBJ2-7	SARSVSSYEQY
many	TRBV29-1	NA	11	TRBJ1-1	SVITPSNTEAF